This T cell receptor (beta chain) was captured by sequencing in a study of vaccination and CD4 T cells after COVID-19. About the research overall: Convalescent individuals numbered four females and six males, two being Hispanic. Post-vaccination specimens were collected at a median of roughly 65 days following dose two (range 14 to 241).

Cultured CD4+ T-cell DNA underwent Oncomine TCR Beta short-read sequencing. TCRdb redid the calling of the PCR reads with MiXCR, one entry per CDR3 protein. The sample carries about 15,000 distinct CDR3 sequences, about 42% recorded once. As for this clonotype: Its cognate antigen is unknown.

Treatment given: approximately 11-day PBMC culture with coronavirus spike peptide pools or control peptides (ViraFEST assay). On days 3 and 7, half the medium was swapped for fresh IL-2-containing medium. The ends were cut back, 9 bases at V and 6 bases at J, with 14 bases in the middle. The CDR3 runs to 12 residues. From germline, CDR1 is LNHDA and CDR2 SQIVND (reference sequence). The chain employs TRBV19 and TRBJ1-2; D is unclear. The TCR originated in a human donor with COVID-19. Sequenced: cultured CD4+ T cells from blood. The CDR3 coding sequence is TGTGCCAGCTTCTCAGAGGGTCATGGCTACACCTTC. This codes for CASFSEGHGYTF.